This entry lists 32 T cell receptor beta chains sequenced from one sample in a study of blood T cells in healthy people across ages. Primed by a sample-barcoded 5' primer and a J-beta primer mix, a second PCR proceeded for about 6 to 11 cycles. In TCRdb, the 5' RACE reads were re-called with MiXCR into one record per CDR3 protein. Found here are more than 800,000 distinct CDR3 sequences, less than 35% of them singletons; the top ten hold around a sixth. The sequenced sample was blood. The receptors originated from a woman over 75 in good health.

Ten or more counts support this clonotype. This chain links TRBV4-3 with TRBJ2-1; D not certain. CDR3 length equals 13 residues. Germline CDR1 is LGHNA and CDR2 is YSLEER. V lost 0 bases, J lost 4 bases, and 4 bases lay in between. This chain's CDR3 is CASSQEAYNEQFF. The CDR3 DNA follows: TGCGCCAGCAGCCAAGAGGCGTACAATGAGCAGTTCTTC.

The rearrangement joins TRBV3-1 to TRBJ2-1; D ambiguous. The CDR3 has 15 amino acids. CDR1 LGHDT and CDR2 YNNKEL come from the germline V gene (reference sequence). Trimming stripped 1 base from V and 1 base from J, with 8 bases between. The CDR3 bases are TGTGCCAGCAGCCAAGTTCTTGGATCCTACAATGAGCAGTTCTTC. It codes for CASSQVLGSYNEQFF.

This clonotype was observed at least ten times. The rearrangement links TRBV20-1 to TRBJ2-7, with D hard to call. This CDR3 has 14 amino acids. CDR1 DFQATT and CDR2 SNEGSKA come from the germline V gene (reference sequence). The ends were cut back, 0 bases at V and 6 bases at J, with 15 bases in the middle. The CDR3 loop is CSARDSIALAEQYF. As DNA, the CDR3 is TGCAGTGCTAGAGATTCTATAGCTTTGGCCGAGCAGTACTTC.

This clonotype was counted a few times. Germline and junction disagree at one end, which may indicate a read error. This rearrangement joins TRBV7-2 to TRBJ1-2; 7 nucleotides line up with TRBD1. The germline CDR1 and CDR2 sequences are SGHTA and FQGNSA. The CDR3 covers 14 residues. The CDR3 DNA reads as TGTGCCGGCAGCAACGGACAGGCCTCCTATGGCTACACCTTC. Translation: CAGSNGQASYGYTF.

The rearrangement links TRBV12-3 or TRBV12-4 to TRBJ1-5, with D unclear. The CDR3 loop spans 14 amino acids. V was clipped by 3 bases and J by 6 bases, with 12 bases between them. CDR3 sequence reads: CASSLLRGGQPQHF. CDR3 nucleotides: TGTGCCAGCAGTTTGCTCCGGGGAGGTCAGCCCCAGCATTTT.

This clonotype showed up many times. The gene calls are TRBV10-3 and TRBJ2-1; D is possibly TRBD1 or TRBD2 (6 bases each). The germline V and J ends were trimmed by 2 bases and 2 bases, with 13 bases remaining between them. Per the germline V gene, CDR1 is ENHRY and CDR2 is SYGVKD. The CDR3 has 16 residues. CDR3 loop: CAISEDWGAPYNEQFF. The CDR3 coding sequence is TGTGCCATCAGTGAGGATTGGGGGGCCCCCTACAATGAGCAGTTCTTC.

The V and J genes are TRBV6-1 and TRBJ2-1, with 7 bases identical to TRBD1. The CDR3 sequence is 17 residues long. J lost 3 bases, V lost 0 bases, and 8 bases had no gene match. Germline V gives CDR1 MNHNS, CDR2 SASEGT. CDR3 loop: CASSEALPGQDYNEQFF. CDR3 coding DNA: TGTGCCAGCAGTGAAGCGCTTCCTGGACAGGACTACAATGAGCAGTTCTTC.

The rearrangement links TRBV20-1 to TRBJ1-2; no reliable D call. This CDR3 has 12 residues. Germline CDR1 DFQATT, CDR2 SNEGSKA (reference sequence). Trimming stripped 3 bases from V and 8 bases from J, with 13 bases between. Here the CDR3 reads CSASIGWMGYTF. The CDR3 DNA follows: TGCAGTGCTAGTATAGGTTGGATGGGCTACACCTTC.

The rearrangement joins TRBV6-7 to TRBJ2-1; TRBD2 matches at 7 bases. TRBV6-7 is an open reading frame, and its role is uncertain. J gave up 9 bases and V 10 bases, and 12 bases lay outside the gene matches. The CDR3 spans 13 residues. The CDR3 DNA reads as TGTGCCATCCGGGACTACTCTGGGGGTGAGCAGTTCTTC. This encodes CAIRDYSGGEQFF.

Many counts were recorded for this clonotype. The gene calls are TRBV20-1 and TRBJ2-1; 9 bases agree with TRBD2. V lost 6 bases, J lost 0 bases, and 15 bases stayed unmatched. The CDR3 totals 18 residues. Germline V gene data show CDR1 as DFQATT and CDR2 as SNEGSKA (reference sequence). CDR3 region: CSALGAGGDSGSYNEQFF. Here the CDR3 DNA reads TGCAGTGCCCTAGGGGCGGGAGGGGACTCCGGCTCCTACAATGAGCAGTTCTTC.

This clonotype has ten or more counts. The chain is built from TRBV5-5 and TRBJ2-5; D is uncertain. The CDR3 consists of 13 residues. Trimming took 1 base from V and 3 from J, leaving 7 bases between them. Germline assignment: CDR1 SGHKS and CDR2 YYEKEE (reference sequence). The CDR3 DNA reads TGTGCCAGCAGCTTGATATCAGAAGAGACCCAGTACTTC. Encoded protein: CASSLISEETQYF.

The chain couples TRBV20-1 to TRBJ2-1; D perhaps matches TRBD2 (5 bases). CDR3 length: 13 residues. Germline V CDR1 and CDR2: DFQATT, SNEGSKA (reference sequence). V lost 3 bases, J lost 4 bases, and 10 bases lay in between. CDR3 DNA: TGCAGTGCTAGGGGCGAGGGATACAATGAGCAGTTCTTC. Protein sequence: CSARGEGYNEQFF.

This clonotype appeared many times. In nucleotides, the CDR3 is TGCAGCGTGACATGGGGGGCCTATGGCTACACCTTC. This gives the protein CSVTWGAYGYTF. V and J are TRBV29-1 and TRBJ1-2; weak D call: TRBD1 (6 bases). The V gene lost 6 bases and the J gene lost 4 bases, with 12 bases spanning the gap. Germline V gives CDR1 SQVTM, CDR2 ANQGSEA. CDR3 length: 12 residues. The full variable domain, with the rest looked up from reference TRBV29-1 and TRBJ1-2, is SAVISQKPSRDICQRGTSLTIQCQVDSQVTMMFWYRQQPGQSLTLIATANQGSEATYESGFVIDKFPISRPNLTFSTLTVSNMSPEDSSIYLCSVTWGAYGYTFGSGTRLTVV.

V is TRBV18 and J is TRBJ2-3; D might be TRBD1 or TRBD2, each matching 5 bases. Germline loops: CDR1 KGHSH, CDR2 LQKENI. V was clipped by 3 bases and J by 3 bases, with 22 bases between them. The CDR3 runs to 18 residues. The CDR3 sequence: CASSPMRGGGEGTDTQYF. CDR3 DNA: TGTGCCAGCTCACCGATGCGAGGTGGCGGCGAGGGGACAGATACGCAGTATTTT.

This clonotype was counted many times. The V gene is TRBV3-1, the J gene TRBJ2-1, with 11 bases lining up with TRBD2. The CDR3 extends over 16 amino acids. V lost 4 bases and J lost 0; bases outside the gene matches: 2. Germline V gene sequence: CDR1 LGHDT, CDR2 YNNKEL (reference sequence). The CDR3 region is CASSRLAGSSYNEQFF. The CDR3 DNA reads TGTGCCAGCAGCCGACTAGCGGGGAGCTCCTACAATGAGCAGTTCTTC.

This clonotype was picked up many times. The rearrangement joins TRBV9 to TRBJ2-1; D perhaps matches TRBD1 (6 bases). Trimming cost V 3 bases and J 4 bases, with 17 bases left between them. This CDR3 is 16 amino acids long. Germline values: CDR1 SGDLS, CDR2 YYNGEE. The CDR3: CASSAIRDTPYNEQFF. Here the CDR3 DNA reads TGTGCCAGCAGCGCGATCCGGGACACCCCTTACAATGAGCAGTTCTTC. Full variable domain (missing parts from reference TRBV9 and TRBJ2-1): DSGVTQTPKHLITATGQRVTLRCSPRSGDLSVYWYQQSLDQGLQFLIQYYNGEERAKGNILERFSAQQFPDLHSELNLSSLELGDSALYFCASSAIRDTPYNEQFFGPGTRLTVL.

Here the CDR3 reads CASYLGGAYNEQFF. CDR3 nucleotides: TGTGCCAGCTACCTCGGGGGGGCCTACAATGAGCAGTTCTTC. This chain uses TRBV7-2 with TRBJ2-1; 8 positions agree with TRBD2. CDR3 length: 14 amino acids. The V gene's germline CDR1 is SGHTA and CDR2 FQGNSA. Unmatched junction bases numbered 5, after V lost 8 bases and J lost 2 bases.

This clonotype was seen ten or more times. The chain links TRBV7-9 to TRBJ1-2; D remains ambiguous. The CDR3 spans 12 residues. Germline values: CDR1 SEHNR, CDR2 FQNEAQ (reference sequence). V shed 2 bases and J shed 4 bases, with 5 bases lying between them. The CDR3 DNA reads TGTGCCAGCAGCTTAATCTTCTATGGCTACACCTTC. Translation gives CASSLIFYGYTF.

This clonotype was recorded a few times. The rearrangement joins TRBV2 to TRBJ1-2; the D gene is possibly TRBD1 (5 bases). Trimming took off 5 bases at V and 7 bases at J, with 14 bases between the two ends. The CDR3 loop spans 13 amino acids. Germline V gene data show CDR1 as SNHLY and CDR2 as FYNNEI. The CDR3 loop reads CASSQDKIGGYTF. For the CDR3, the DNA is TGTGCCAGCAGTCAGGACAAGATCGGTGGCTACACCTTC.

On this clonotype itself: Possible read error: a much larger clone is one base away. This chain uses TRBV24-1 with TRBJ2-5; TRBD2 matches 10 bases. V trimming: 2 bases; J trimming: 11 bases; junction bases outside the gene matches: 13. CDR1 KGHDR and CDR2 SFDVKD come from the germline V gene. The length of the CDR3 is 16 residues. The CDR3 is CATSDSSGGTYNEQYF. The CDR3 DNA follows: TGTGCCACCAGTGATTCTAGCGGGGGTACCTACAATGAGCAGTACTTC.

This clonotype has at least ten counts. CDR3 residues: CASSQGAGSYEQYF. The CDR3 bases are TGTGCCAGCAGCCAAGGGGCGGGTTCCTACGAGCAGTACTTC. The chain carries TRBV3-1 and TRBJ2-7; D is possibly TRBD2 (5 bases). V was clipped by 1 base and J by 1 base, with 8 bases between them. This CDR3 is 14 amino acids long. Per germline, CDR1 LGHDT and CDR2 YNNKEL (reference sequence).

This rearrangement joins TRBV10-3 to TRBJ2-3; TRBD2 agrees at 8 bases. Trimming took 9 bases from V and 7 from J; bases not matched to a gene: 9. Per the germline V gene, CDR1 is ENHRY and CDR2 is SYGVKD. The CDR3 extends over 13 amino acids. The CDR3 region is CAILSGGENTQYF. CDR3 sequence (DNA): TGTGCCATTCTAAGCGGGGGAGAGAATACGCAGTATTTT.

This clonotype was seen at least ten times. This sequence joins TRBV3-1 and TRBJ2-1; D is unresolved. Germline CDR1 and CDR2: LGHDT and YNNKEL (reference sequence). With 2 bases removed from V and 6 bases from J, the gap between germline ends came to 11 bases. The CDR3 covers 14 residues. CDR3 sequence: CASSQTRSRNEQFF. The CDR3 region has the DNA TGTGCCAGCAGCCAAACCCGGTCGCGCAATGAGCAGTTCTTC.

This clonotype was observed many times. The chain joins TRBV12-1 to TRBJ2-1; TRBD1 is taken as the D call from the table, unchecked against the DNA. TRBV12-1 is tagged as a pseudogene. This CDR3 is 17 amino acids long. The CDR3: CASSYISRVSVRNEQFF. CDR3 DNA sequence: TGTGCCAGCAGCTACATATCCAGGGTATCGGTTCGTAATGAGCAGTTCTTC.

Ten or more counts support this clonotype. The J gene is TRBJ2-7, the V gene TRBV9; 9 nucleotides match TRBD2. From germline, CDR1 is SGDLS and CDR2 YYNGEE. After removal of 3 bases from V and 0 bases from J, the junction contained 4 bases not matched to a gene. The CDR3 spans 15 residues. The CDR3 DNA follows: TGTGCCAGCAGCGCCGGACTAGCGAGCTCCTACGAGCAGTACTTC. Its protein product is CASSAGLASSYEQYF.

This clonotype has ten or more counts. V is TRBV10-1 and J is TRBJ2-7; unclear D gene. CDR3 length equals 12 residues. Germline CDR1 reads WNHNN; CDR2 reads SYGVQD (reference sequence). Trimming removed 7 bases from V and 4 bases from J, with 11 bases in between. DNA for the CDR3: TGCGCCAGCACCGAACCAGATTACGAGCAGTACTTC. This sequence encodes CASTEPDYEQYF.

The CDR3 is CATERRRGEVTEAFF. The CDR3 region has the DNA TGTGCCACAGAACGACGCAGGGGGGAGGTCACTGAAGCTTTCTTT. The rearrangement joins TRBV19 to TRBJ1-1, with 7 nucleotides matching TRBD1. CDR1 LNHDA and CDR2 SQIVND come from the germline V gene (reference sequence). The CDR3 extends over 15 amino acids. With 10 bases clipped from V and 4 bases from J, the junction kept 15 bases outside the gene matches. Using reference TRBV19 and TRBJ1-1 for the parts outside the CDR3, the full variable domain is DGGITQSPKYLFRKEGQNVTLSCEQNLNHDAMYWYRQDPGQGLRLIYYSQIVNDFQKGDIAEGYSVSREKKESFPLTVTSAQKNPTAFYLCATERRRGEVTEAFFGQGTRLTVV.

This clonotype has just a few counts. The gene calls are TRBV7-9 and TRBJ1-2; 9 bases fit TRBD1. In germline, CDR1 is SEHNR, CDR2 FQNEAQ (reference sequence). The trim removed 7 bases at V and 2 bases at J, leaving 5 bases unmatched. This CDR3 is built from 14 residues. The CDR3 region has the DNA TGTGCCAGCACCAACGACAGGGGGAACTATGGCTACACCTTC. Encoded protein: CASTNDRGNYGYTF.

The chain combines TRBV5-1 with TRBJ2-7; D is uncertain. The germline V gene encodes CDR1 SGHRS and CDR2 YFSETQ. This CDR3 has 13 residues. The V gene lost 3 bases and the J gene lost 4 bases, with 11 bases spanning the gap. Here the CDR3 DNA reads TGCGCCAGCAGCTCCACCGGCCCTTACGAGCAGTACTTC. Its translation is CASSSTGPYEQYF.

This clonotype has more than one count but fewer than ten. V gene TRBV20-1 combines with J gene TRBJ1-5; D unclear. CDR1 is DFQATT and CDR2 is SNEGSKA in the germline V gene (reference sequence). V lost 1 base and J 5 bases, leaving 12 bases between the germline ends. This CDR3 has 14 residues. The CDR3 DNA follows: TGCAGTGCTAGAGGCCGTAGGTGGGATCAGCCCCAGCATTTT. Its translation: CSARGRRWDQPQHF.

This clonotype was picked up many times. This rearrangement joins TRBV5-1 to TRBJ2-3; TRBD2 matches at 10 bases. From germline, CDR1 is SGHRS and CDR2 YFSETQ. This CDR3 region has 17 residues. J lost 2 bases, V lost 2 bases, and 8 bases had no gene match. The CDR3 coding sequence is TGCGCCAGCAGCTTCGTCCTAGCGGGGGCTACCACAGATACGCAGTATTTT. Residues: CASSFVLAGATTDTQYF.

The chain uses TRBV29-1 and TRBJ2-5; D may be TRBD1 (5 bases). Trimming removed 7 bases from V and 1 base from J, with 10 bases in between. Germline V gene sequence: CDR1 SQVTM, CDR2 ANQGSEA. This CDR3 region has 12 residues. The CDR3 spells CSARTTQETQYF. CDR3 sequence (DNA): TGCAGCGCCCGGACAACCCAAGAGACCCAGTACTTC.